These 15 T cell receptor beta chains were sequenced from one sample in a study of T cells in tumors after PD-1 blockade. Assay used: immunoSEQ multiplex PCR; TCRdb lists only in-frame clones, some missing. This table holds 15,000 or so clones, around four fifths found once. The sample consisted of PBMCs, taken after anti-PD-1 treatment. The receptor source for this set is a human donor with basal cell carcinoma.

The gene calls are TRBV5-6 and TRBJ2-1, with TRBD1 matching 8 bases. CDR1 SGHDT and CDR2 YYEEEE come from the germline V gene. With 0 bases clipped from V and 7 bases from J, the junction kept 6 bases outside the gene matches. The length of the CDR3 is 15 residues. In DNA form, the CDR3 reads TGTGCCAGCAGCTTGGTTGGACAGGGTCGGAATGAGCAGTTCTTC. Residues: CASSLVGQGRNEQFF.

This chain joins TRBV6-1 and TRBJ2-7, with D hard to call. The CDR3 is 14 residues long. V was shortened by 3 bases and J by 3 bases, with 12 bases between the two germline ends. In germline, CDR1 is MNHNS, CDR2 SASEGT. The CDR3 is CASSDPRLSYEQYF. In DNA form, the CDR3 reads TGTGCCAGCAGTGACCCAAGGTTGAGCTACGAGCAGTACTTC.

The rearrangement uses TRBV7-6 and TRBJ1-6; D possibly corresponds to TRBD1 (5 bases). Germline CDR1 and CDR2: SGHVS and FNYEAQ. Trimming stripped 0 bases from V and 5 bases from J, with 5 bases between. The CDR3 runs to 14 residues. CDR3 sequence (DNA): TGTGCCAGCAGCTTAGCAGGGGATAATTCACCCCTCCACTTT. This codes for CASSLAGDNSPLHF.

The J gene is TRBJ1-5, the V gene TRBV3-1 (or the pseudogene TRBV3-2), with D unresolved. Trimming pared 2 bases from V and 5 bases from J, leaving 10 bases between. Germline-derived CDR1 and CDR2 are LGHDT and YNNKEL (reference sequence). This CDR3 contains 14 residues. The CDR3 sequence is CASSQRRVYQPQHF. The CDR3 DNA is TGTGCCAGCAGCCAACGAAGGGTTTATCAGCCCCAGCATTTT.

V gene TRBV19 combines with J gene TRBJ2-7; 11 bases align to TRBD2. Germline V CDR1 and CDR2: LNHDA, SQIVND (reference sequence). The J segment lost 3 bases and the V segment lost 5 bases, leaving 3 bases of the junction unmatched. The CDR3 is made up of 14 amino acids. CDR3 DNA sequence: TGTGCCAGTAGTTTTGGGACTAGCGGCTACGAGCAGTACTTC. This sequence encodes CASSFGTSGYEQYF. Full variable domain (outside the CDR3, taken from reference TRBV19 and TRBJ2-7): DGGITQSPKYLFRKEGQNVTLSCEQNLNHDAMYWYRQDPGQGLRLIYYSQIVNDFQKGDIAEGYSVSREKKESFPLTVTSAQKNPTAFYLCASSFGTSGYEQYFGPGTRLTVT.

This clone was found a few times. CDR3: CASSPLLAGGPGHEQFF. In nucleotides, the CDR3 is TGTGCCAGCAGCCCCCTCCTAGCGGGGGGGCCAGGCCATGAGCAGTTCTTC. The chain carries TRBV4-2 and TRBJ2-1; the match to TRBD2 covers 12 bases. The germline CDR1 and CDR2 sequences are LGHNA and YNFKEQ. The junction had 12 bases not matched to a gene; V was cut back by 4 bases and J by 8 bases. This CDR3 has 17 residues.

CDR3 amino acids: CASSLGLGPTGELFF. The CDR3 DNA follows: TGCGCCAGCAGCTTGGGACTAGGTCCCACCGGGGAGCTGTTTTTT. The V gene is TRBV5-1, the J gene TRBJ2-2; D might be TRBD2 (6 bases). Germline loops: CDR1 SGHRS, CDR2 YFSETQ. The CDR3 runs to 15 residues. Trimming removed 0 bases at V and 4 bases at J, with 10 bases between.

Only one count was recorded for this clone. This chain uses TRBV7-9 with TRBJ1-1; D not resolved. Germline-derived CDR1 and CDR2 are SEHNR and FQNEAQ (reference sequence). V was shortened by 5 bases and J by 2 bases, with 6 bases between the two germline ends. The CDR3 spans 12 residues. CDR3 DNA sequence: TGTGCCAGCAGCAAAAGTAACACTGAAGCTTTCTTT. This encodes CASSKSNTEAFF.

This clone was seen only once. V and J are TRBV5-1 and TRBJ1-3; D remains ambiguous. V was shortened by 4 bases and J by 0 bases, with 5 bases between the two germline ends. The CDR3 consists of 13 residues. The germline CDR1 and CDR2 sequences are SGHRS and YFSETQ. The CDR3 region is CASSVGSGNTIYF. The CDR3 DNA follows: TGCGCCAGCAGCGTAGGCTCTGGAAACACCATATATTTT.

The gene calls are TRBV28 and TRBJ1-2, with 10 positions matching TRBD1. Trimming at V came to 10 bases and at J to 6 bases, leaving 14 bases not matched to a gene. CDR1 and CDR2 (germline): MDHEN, SYDVKM. The CDR3 spans 15 residues. For the CDR3, the DNA is TGTGCCACCGACACCCCATCCGGACAGGGGGATGGCTACACCTTC. This encodes CATDTPSGQGDGYTF.

J is TRBJ2-1 and V is TRBV10-3; 8 bases map to TRBD2. CDR1 is ENHRY, CDR2 SYGVKD, per germline. This CDR3 contains 16 residues. Unmatched junction bases numbered 6, after V lost 5 bases and J lost 0 bases. CDR3 nucleotides: TGTGCCATCAGTTATATAGCGGGGATCTCCTACAATGAGCAGTTCTTC. It specifies CAISYIAGISYNEQFF.

The CDR3 here is CASSSTGAETQYF. The CDR3 region has the DNA TGTGCCAGCAGCTCCACAGGGGCCGAGACCCAGTACTTC. This sequence joins TRBV2 and TRBJ2-5; 7 bases match TRBD1. The V and J ends lost 6 bases and 5 bases, in that order; junction bases with no gene match: 6. The CDR3 runs 13 residues. CDR1 SNHLY and CDR2 FYNNEI come from the germline V gene.

This clone appeared once. The chain carries TRBV7-3 and TRBJ2-2, with D perhaps assigned TRBD1 or TRBD2 (6 bases each). The germline V and J ends were trimmed by 2 bases and 1 base, with 11 bases remaining between them. This CDR3 has 16 residues. CDR1 SGHTA and CDR2 FQGTGA come from the germline V gene. The CDR3 loop is CASSLYAGQNTGELFF. The CDR3, as DNA: TGTGCCAGCAGCTTATACGCGGGACAGAACACCGGGGAGCTGTTTTTT.

This clone was counted a few times. This rearrangement joins TRBV28 to TRBJ1-6; TRBD1 is a possible D gene (6 bases). This CDR3 spans 14 amino acids. Germline V gene data show CDR1 as MDHEN and CDR2 as SYDVKM. The V and J ends lost 5 bases and 14 bases respectively, with 19 bases between them. CDR3 in amino acids: CASSLGQLIGALHF. CDR3 coding DNA: TGTGCCAGCAGTCTCGGACAGCTAATTGGGGCCCTCCACTTT.

The sample holds a few counts of this clone. The V and J genes are TRBV3-1 (or the pseudogene TRBV3-2) and TRBJ2-3; 7 bases are shared with TRBD1. Germline V gives CDR1 LGHDT, CDR2 YNNKEL (reference sequence). The J segment lost 4 bases and the V segment lost 2 bases, leaving 3 bases of the junction unmatched. This CDR3 has 14 amino acids. DNA for the CDR3: TGTGCCAGCAGCCAAAACAGGGGCGCAGATACGCAGTATTTT. Its protein product is CASSQNRGADTQYF.